The clone carrying this TCR beta chain was observed a handful of times. Its antigen is unknown. This CDR3 is 14 amino acids long. Germline lookup yields CDR1 LNHDA and CDR2 SQIVND (reference sequence). The V gene end was trimmed by 1 base and the J gene end by 8 bases; junction bases not matched to a gene: 7. This record belongs to a study of T-cell memory formation after mild COVID-19. Study background: Among the donors, TCR clusters were largely specific to each donor.

TCRdb processed the 5' RACE reads anew with MiXCR; each CDR3 protein has one entry. The data show hundreds of thousands of distinct CDR3 sequences, about 20% seen once. The study, taken as a whole, reports: Clones that got smaller from day 15 to 85 had even CD4/CD8, while clones growing later tipped toward CD4+. Second-wave clones that peaked on day 37 lacked confirmed SARS-CoV-2 specificity. Contracting CD4+ clones were located mainly in CM and EM, and CD8+ clones in EMRA.

The clonotype originates from an adult woman who had mild COVID-19 (a few samples of this study predate the infection). Cell type and time point are not known. The rearrangement uses TRBV19 and TRBJ1-2, with 7 bases identical to TRBD1. Specimen: PBMCs or a T cell subset sorted from them (not recorded which). CDR3: CASSIGQGGRGYTF. In DNA, the CDR3 is TGTGCCAGTAGTATAGGACAGGGCGGGAGAGGCTACACCTTC. Looking up the rest from reference TRBV19 and TRBJ1-2 gives the full variable domain: DGGITQSPKYLFRKEGQNVTLSCEQNLNHDAMYWYRQDPGQGLRLIYYSQIVNDFQKGDIAEGYSVSREKKESFPLTVTSAQKNPTAFYLCASSIGQGGRGYTFGSGTRLTVV.